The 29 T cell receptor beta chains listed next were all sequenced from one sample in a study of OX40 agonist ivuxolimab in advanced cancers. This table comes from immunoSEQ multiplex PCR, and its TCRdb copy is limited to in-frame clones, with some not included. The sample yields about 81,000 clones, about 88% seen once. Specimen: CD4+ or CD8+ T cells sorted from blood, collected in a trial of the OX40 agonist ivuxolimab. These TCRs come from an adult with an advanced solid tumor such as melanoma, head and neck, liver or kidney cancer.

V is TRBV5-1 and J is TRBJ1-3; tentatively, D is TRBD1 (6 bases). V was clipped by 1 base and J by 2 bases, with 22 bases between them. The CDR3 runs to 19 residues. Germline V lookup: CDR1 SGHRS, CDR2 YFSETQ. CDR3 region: CASSLFSQGSGGTGNTIYF. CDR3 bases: TGCGCCAGCAGCTTGTTCTCCCAGGGGTCCGGAGGGACTGGAAACACCATATATTTT.

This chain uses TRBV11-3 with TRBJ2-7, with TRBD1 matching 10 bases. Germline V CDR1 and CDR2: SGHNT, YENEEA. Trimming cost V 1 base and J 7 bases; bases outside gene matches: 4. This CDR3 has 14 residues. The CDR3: CASSLGGTGEEQYF. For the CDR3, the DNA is TGTGCCAGCAGCTTAGGGGGGACAGGGGAAGAGCAGTACTTC.

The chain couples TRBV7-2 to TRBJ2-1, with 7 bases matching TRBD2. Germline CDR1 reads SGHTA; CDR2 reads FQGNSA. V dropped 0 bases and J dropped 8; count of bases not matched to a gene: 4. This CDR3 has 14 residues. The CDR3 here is CASSLAWGRDEQFF. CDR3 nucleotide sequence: TGTGCCAGCAGCTTAGCTTGGGGGAGGGATGAGCAGTTCTTC.

CDR3 in amino acids: CASTKQETYGYTF. For the CDR3, the DNA is TGTGCCAGTACTAAACAGGAAACTTATGGCTACACCTTC. The chain is built from TRBV19 and TRBJ1-2; tentatively, D is TRBD1 (5 bases). The ends were cut back, 7 bases at V and 5 bases at J, with 14 bases in the middle. The CDR3 covers 13 residues. Germline V CDR1 and CDR2: LNHDA, SQIVND (reference sequence). The full variable domain, its missing parts supplied by reference TRBV19 and TRBJ1-2, is DGGITQSPKYLFRKEGQNVTLSCEQNLNHDAMYWYRQDPGQGLRLIYYSQIVNDFQKGDIAEGYSVSREKKESFPLTVTSAQKNPTAFYLCASTKQETYGYTFGSGTRLTVV.

CDR3 sequence: CASSLARSGELFF. Here the CDR3 DNA reads TGTGCCAGCAGCTTAGCGCGGTCCGGGGAGCTGTTTTTT. The rearrangement uses TRBV7-9 and TRBJ2-2; D is uncertain. This CDR3 is built from 13 residues. The V gene's germline CDR1 is SEHNR and CDR2 FQNEAQ (reference sequence). V was clipped by 0 bases and J by 6 bases, with 5 bases between them. The whole variable domain, remainder taken from reference TRBV7-9 and TRBJ2-2, is DTGVSQNPRHKITKRGQNVTFRCDPISEHNRLYWYRQTLGQGPEFLTYFQNEAQLEKSRLLSDRFSAERPKGSFSTLEIQRTEQGDSAMYLCASSLARSGELFFGEGSRLTVL.

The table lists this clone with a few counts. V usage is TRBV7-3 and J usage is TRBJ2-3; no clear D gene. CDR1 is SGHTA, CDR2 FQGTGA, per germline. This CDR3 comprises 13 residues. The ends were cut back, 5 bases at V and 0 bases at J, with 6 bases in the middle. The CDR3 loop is CASSPHSTDTQYF. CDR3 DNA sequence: TGTGCCAGCAGCCCACACAGCACAGATACGCAGTATTTT.

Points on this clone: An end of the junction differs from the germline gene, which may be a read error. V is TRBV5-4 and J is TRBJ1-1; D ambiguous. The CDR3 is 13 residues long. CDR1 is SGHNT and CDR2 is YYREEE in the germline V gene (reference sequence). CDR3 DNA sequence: TGTGCCAGCAGCCGTCCGGATGAGACTGGAGCTTTCTTT. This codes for CASSRPDETGAFF.

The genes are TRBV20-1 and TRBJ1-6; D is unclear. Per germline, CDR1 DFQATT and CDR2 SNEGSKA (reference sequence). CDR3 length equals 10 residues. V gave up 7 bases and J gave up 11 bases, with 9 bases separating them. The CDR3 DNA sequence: TGCAGTGTTTCAAGACCACCCCTCCACTTT. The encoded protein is CSVSRPPLHF.

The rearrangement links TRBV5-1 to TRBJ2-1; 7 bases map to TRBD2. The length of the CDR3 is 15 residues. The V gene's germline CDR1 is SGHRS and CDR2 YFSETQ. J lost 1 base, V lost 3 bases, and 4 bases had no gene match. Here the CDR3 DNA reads TGCGCCAGCAGCTGGGGAGGGCCTTCCTACAATGAGCAGTTCTTC. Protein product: CASSWGGPSYNEQFF. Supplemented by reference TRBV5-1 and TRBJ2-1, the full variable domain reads KAGVTQTPRYLIKTRGQQVTLSCSPISGHRSVSWYQQTPGQGLQFLFEYFSETQRNKGNFPGRFSGRQFSNSRSEMNVSTLELGDSALYLCASSWGGPSYNEQFFGPGTRLTVL.

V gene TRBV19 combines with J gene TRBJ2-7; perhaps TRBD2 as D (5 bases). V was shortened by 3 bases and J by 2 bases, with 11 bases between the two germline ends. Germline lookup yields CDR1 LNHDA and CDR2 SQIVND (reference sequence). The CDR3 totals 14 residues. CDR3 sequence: CASSISRATYEQYF. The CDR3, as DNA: TGTGCCAGTAGTATTTCGCGGGCAACCTACGAGCAGTACTTC.

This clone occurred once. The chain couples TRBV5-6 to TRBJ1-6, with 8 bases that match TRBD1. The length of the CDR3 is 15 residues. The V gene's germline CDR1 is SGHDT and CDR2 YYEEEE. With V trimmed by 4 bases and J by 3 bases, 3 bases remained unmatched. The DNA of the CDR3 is TGTGCCAGCAGCGGCGGACAGGGCTATAATTCACCCCTCCACTTT. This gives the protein CASSGGQGYNSPLHF.

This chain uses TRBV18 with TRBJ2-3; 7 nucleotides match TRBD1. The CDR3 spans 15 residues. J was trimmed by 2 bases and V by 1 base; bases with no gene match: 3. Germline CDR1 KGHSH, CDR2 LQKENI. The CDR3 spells CASSPLGQPTDTQYF. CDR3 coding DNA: TGTGCCAGCTCACCACTGGGACAGCCCACAGATACGCAGTATTTT.

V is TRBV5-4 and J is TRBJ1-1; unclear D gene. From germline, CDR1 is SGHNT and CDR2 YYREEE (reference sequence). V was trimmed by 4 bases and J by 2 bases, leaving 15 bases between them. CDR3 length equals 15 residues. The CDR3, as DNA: TGTGCCAGCAGCCAGGCGCAGGATATCAACACTGAAGCTTTCTTT. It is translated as CASSQAQDINTEAFF. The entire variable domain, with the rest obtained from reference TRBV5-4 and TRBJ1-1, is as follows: ETGVTQSPTHLIKTRGQQVTLRCSSQSGHNTVSWYQQALGQGPQFIFQYYREEENGRGNFPPRFSGLQFPNYSSELNVNALELDDSALYLCASSQAQDINTEAFFGQGTRLTVV.

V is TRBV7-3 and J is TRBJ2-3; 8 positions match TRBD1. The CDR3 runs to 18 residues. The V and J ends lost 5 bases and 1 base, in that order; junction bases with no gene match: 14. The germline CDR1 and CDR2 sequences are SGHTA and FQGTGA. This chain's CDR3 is CASSNPRQGWGGTDTQYF. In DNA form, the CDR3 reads TGTGCCAGCAGCAATCCCCGACAGGGGTGGGGGGGCACAGATACGCAGTATTTT. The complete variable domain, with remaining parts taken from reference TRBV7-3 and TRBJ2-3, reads GAGVSQTPSNKVTEKGKYVELRCDPISGHTALYWYRQSLGQGPEFLIYFQGTGAADDSGLPNDRFFAVRPEGSVSTLKIQRTERGDSAVYLCASSNPRQGWGGTDTQYFGPGTRLTVL.

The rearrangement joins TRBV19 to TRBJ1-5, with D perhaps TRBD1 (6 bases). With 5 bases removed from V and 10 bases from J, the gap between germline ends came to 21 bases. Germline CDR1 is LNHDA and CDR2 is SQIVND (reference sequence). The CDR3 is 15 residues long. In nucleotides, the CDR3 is TGTGCCAGTAGTGCAACCCAGGGGCCCCTCGGCCCCCAGCATTTT. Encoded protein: CASSATQGPLGPQHF.

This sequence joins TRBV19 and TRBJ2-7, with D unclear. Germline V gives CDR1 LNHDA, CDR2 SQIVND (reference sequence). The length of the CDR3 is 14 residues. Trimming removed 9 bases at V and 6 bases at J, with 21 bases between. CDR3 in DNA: TGTGCCAGCAACCGAGGAGAGCCCTTCCGCGAGCAGTACTTC. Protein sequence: CASNRGEPFREQYF.

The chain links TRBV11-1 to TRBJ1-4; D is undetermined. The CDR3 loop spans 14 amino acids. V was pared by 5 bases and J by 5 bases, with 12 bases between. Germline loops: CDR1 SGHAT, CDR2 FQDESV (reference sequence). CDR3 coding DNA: TGTGCCAGCAGCCTCTATAGTACGAATGAAAAACTGTTTTTT. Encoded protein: CASSLYSTNEKLFF.

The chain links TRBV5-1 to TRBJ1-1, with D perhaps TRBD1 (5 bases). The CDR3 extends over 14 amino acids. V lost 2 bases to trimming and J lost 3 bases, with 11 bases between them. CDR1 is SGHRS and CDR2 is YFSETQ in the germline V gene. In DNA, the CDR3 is TGCGCCAGCAGCTTACTGCAGGGTGACACTGAAGCTTTCTTT. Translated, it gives CASSLLQGDTEAFF.

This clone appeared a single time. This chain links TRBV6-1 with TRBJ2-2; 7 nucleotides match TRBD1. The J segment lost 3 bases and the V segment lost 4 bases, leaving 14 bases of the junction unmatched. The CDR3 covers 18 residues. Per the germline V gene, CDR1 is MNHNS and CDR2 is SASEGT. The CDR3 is CASSAYRGPSGDTGELFF. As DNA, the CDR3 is TGTGCCAGCAGTGCCTACAGGGGACCGTCCGGGGACACCGGGGAGCTGTTTTTT.

In DNA, the CDR3 is TGTGCCAGCAGCTCCCTAGCGGGGAACGAGCAGTTCTTC. Residues: CASSSLAGNEQFF. The J gene is TRBJ2-1, the V gene TRBV7-2; the match to TRBD2 covers 9 bases. Germline V lookup: CDR1 SGHTA, CDR2 FQGNSA. V lost 4 bases, J lost 10 bases, and 5 bases stayed unmatched. This CDR3 region has 13 residues.

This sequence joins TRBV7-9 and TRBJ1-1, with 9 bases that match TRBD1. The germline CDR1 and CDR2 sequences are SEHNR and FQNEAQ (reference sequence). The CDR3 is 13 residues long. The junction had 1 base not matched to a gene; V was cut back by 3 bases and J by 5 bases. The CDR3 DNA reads TGTGCCAGCAGCTTTGGACAGGGGACTGAAGCTTTCTTT. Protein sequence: CASSFGQGTEAFF.

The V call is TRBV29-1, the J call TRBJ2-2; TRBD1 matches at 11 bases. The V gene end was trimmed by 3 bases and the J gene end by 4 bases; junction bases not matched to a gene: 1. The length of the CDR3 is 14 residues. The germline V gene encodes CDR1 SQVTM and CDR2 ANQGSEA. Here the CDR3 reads CSVEGTGGTGELFF. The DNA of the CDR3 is TGCAGCGTTGAGGGGACAGGGGGCACCGGGGAGCTGTTTTTT.

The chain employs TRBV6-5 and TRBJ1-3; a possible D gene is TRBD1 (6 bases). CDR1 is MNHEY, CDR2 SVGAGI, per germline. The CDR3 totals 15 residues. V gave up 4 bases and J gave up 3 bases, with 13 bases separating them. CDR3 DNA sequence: TGTGCCAGCAGTTCCATGCGAGGGGGTGGAAACACCATATATTTT. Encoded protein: CASSSMRGGGNTIYF.

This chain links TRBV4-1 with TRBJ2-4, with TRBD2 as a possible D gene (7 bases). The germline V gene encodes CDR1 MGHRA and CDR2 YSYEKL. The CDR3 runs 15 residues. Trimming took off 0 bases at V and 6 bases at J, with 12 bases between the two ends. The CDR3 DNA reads TGCGCCAGCAGCCAAGATCCGGGGGGCATAAACATTCAGTACTTC. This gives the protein CASSQDPGGINIQYF.

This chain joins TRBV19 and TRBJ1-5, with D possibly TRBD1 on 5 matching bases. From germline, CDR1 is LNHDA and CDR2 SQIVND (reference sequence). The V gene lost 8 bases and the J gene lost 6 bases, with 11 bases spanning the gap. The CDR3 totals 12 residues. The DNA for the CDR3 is TGTGCCAGTTCTGAGAGGGGTCAGCCCCAGCATTTT. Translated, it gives CASSERGQPQHF. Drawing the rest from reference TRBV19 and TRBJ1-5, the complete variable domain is DGGITQSPKYLFRKEGQNVTLSCEQNLNHDAMYWYRQDPGQGLRLIYYSQIVNDFQKGDIAEGYSVSREKKESFPLTVTSAQKNPTAFYLCASSERGQPQHFGDGTRLSIL.

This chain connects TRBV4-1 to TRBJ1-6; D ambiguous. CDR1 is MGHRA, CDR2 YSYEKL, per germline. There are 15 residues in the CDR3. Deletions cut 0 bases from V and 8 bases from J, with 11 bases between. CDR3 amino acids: CASSQDFTTHSPLHF. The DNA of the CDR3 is TGCGCCAGCAGCCAAGATTTCACTACTCATTCACCCCTCCACTTT.

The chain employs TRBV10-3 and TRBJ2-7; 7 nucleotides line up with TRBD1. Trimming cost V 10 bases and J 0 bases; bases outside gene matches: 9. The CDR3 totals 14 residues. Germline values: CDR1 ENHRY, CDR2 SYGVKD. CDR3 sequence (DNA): TGTGCCACAATTGGTGGGACAGACTCCTACGAGCAGTACTTC. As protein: CATIGGTDSYEQYF.

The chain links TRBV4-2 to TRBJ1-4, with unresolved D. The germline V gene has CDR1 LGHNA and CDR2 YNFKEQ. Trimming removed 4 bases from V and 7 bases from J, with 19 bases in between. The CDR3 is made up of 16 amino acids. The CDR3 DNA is TGTGCCAGCAGCCCCCCGTCGGCCATTAACATTGAAAAACTGTTTTTT. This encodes CASSPPSAINIEKLFF.

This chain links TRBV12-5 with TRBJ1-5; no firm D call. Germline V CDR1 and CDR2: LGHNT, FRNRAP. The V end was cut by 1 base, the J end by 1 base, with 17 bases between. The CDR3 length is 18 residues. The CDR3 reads CASGLGTGSQVSNQPQHF. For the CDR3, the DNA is TGTGCTAGTGGTTTGGGAACCGGGTCGCAGGTCAGCAATCAGCCCCAGCATTTT.